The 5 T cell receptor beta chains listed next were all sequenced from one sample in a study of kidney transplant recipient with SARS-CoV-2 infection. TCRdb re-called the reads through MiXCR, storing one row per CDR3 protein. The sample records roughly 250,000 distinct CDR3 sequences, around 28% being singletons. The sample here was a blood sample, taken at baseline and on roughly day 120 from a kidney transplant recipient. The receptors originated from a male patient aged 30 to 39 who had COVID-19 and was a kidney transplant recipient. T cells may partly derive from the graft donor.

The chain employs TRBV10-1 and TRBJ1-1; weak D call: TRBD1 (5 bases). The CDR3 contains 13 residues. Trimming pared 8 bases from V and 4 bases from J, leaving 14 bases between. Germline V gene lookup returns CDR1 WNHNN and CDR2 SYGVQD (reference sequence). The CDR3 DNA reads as TGCGCCAGCGGTATTCAGGGAGGCACTGAAGCTTTCTTT. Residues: CASGIQGGTEAFF.

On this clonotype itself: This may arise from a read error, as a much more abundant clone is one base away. In DNA, the CDR3 is TGTGCCAGCAGCCTGAAGGGGAACACTGAAGCTTTCTTT. Its protein product is CASSLKGNTEAFF. The chain has TRBV6-4 and TRBJ1-1; D is unresolved. V was clipped by 6 bases and J by 1 base, with 9 bases between them. CDR1 and CDR2 (germline): MRHNA, SNTAGT. The CDR3 has 13 residues.

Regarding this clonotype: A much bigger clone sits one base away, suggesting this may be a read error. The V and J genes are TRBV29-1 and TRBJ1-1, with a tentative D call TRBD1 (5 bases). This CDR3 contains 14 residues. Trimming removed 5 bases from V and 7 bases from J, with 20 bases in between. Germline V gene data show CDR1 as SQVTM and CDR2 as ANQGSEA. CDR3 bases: TGCAGCGTTCGGGGCTTAAGTTTGGACAATGAAGCTTTCTTT. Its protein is CSVRGLSLDNEAFF.

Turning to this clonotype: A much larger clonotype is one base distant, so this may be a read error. Written as DNA, the CDR3 is TGTGCCAGCAGAAGCTTTGTCGGGATTGACTCGACCCCCCTAGGAGCCCATGGCTACACCTTC. Its protein product is CASRSFVGIDSTPLGAHGYTF. The chain joins TRBV5-6 to TRBJ1-2, with no clear D. CDR1 is SGHDT and CDR2 is YYEEEE in the germline V gene. The CDR3 loop spans 21 amino acids. The V and J ends lost 5 bases and 6 bases respectively, with 38 bases between them. The variable domain in full, with the rest retrieved from reference TRBV5-6 and TRBJ1-2, is DAGVTQSPTHLIKTRGQQVTLRCSPKSGHDTVSWYQQALGQGPQFIFQYYEEEERQRGNFPDRFSGHQFPNYSSELNVNALLLGDSALYLCASRSFVGIDSTPLGAHGYTFGSGTRLTVV.

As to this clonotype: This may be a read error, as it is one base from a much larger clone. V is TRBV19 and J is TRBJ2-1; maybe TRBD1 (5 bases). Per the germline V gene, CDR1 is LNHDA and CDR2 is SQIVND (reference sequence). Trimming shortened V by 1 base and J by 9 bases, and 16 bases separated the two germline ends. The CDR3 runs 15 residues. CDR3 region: CASSIGGRAFGEQFF. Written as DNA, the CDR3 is TGTGCCAGTAGTATAGGGGGCAGGGCCTTCGGTGAGCAGTTCTTC.